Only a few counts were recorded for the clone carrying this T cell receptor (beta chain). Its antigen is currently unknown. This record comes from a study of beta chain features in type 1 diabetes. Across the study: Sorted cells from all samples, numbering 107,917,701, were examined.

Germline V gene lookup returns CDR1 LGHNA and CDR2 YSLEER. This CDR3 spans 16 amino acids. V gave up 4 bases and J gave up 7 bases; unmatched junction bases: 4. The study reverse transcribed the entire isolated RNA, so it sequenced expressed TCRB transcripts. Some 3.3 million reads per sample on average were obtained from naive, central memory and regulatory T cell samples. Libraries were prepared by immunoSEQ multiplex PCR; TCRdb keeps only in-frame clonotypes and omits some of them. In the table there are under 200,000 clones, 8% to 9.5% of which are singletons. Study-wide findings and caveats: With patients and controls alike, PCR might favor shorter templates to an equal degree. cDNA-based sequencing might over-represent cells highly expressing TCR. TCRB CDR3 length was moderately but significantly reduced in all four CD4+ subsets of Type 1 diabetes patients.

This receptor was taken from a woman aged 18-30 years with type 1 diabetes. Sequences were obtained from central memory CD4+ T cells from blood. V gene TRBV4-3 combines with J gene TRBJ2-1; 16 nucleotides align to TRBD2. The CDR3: CASSRQGLAGGNEQFF. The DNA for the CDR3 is TGCGCCAGCAGCCGGCAGGGACTAGCGGGGGGGAATGAGCAGTTCTTC.